This T cell receptor beta chain was profiled in a study of cytomegalovirus exposure and HLA in healthy donors. This clone was seen a handful of times. Its antigen is not identified. Donors counted as nominally healthy when sampled, yet unrecorded immune exposures were likely. PCR amplification relied on 60 Vbeta primers (plus 13 Jbeta primers). Repertoires were generated with immunoSEQ multiplex PCR, while TCRdb's copy carries only in-frame clones and drops some. The sample records about 100,000 clones, over 60% being singletons. Study results and caveats: Analysis was carried out at a later point, and it linked a missense DCLRE1C variant to TCR beta V- and J-gene trimming. Later on, analysis showed that most CMV-associated TCR beta chains appeared to be HLA-restricted.

CDR3 length: 14 amino acids. Germline CDR1 reads LNHDA; CDR2 reads SQIVND (reference sequence). Deletions cut 6 bases from V and 0 bases from J, with 11 bases between. The chain has TRBV19 and TRBJ1-1, with unresolved D. What was sequenced was PBMCs. The origin of this receptor is a male donor in good health and CMV-seropositive. In nucleotides, the CDR3 is TGTGCCAGTAGCCAAACGGTTCTGAACACTGAAGCTTTCTTT. Translated: CASSQTVLNTEAFF.